This T cell receptor (beta chain) was captured by sequencing in a study of blood T cells in healthy people across ages. Study-level findings and limits: Expanded clonotype changes were possibly confounded by unknown donor CMV status.

The authors ran a second PCR of 7 to 11 cycles using a sample-barcoded 5' primer and a J-beta primer mix. Every cDNA molecule bore a tag from a template-switch adaptor containing 12 random nucleotides. Each CDR3 protein is one row after TCRdb ran MiXCR on the 5' RACE reads. The sample lists hundreds of thousands of distinct CDR3 sequences; roughly two fifths were seen once. Per individual sample, total RNA of at least 5 micrograms was extracted. As concerns this clonotype: Antigen: not known.

The clonotype was recovered from a man at least 80 years old in good health. Sequenced sample: blood.

CDR3 in amino acids: CASTQREGPQHF. The CDR3, as DNA: TGTGCCAGCACCCAAAGAGAGGGGCCCCAGCATTTT. The chain employs TRBV27 and TRBJ1-5; no reliable D call. Trimming left V 7 bases short and J 9 bases short, with 13 bases between. Germline CDR1 reads MNHEY; CDR2 reads SMNVEV (reference sequence). The CDR3 extends over 12 amino acids.